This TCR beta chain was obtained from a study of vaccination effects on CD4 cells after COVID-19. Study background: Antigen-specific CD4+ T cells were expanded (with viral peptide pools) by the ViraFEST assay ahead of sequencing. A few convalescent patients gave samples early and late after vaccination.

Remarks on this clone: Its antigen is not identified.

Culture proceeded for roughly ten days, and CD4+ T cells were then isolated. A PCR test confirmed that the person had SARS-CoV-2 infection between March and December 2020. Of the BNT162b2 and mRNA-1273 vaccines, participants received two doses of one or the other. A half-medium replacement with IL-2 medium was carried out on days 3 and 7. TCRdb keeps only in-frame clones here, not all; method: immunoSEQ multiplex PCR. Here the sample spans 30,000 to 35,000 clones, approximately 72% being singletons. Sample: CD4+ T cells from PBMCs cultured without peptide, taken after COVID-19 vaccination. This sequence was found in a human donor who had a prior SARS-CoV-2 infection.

CDR3: CASSYRTTTNYGYTF. CDR3 bases: TGTGCCAGCAGTTACCGTACAACTACTAACTATGGCTACACCTTC. J is TRBJ1-2 and V is TRBV6-5; D is undetermined. V was cut by 2 bases and J by 0 bases, with 10 bases left in between. Germline loops: CDR1 MNHEY, CDR2 SVGAGI. The CDR3 is made up of 15 amino acids.